Each of the 23 T cell receptor beta chains below was sequenced from the same sample in a study of OX40 agonist ivuxolimab in advanced cancers. The assay was immunoSEQ multiplex PCR, and TCRdb's table has in-frame clones only and misses some. Among 60,000 or so clones listed, 82% were seen once. The sequencing used CD4+ or CD8+ T cells sorted from blood, collected in a trial of the OX40 agonist ivuxolimab. These receptors came from an adult with an advanced solid tumor such as melanoma, head and neck, liver or kidney cancer.

J is TRBJ1-3 and V is TRBV4-3; D not certain. Trimming pared 1 base from V and 0 bases from J, leaving 10 bases between. The CDR3 has 16 amino acids. Germline V gene lookup returns CDR1 LGHNA and CDR2 YSLEER. The CDR3 sequence: CASSQGEGSSGNTIYF. The CDR3 DNA reads as TGCGCCAGCAGCCAAGGCGAAGGGAGCTCTGGAAACACCATATATTTT.

V and J are TRBV4-3 and TRBJ2-7, with a tentative D call TRBD2 (5 bases). Germline V gives CDR1 LGHNA, CDR2 YSLEER. CDR3 length: 15 residues. Trimming left V 0 bases short and J 3 bases short, with 12 bases between. DNA of the CDR3: TGCGCCAGCAGCCAAGAAGGTACAGCGGTCTACGAGCAGTACTTC. It codes for CASSQEGTAVYEQYF.

This clone turned up a few times. The V and J genes are TRBV2 and TRBJ2-7; the match to TRBD2 covers 10 bases. The J segment lost 4 bases and the V segment lost 8 bases, leaving 5 bases of the junction unmatched. Germline-derived CDR1 and CDR2 are SNHLY and FYNNEI. CDR3 length: 13 amino acids. In DNA, the CDR3 is TGTGCCAGCGCAAGACTAGCGGGTTACGAGCAGTACTTC. Residues: CASARLAGYEQYF.

This chain uses TRBV7-6 with TRBJ2-7, with D tentatively TRBD1 or TRBD2 (5 bases each). V lost 1 base and J lost 0, with 10 bases in between. This CDR3 spans 15 amino acids. Germline V gene data show CDR1 as SGHVS and CDR2 as FNYEAQ. The CDR3 coding sequence is TGTGCCAGCAGCTTAGGGGACGGCGCCTCCTACGAGCAGTACTTC. Protein sequence: CASSLGDGASYEQYF.

This rearrangement joins TRBV10-1 to TRBJ1-5; D is uncertain. The CDR3 totals 12 residues. V lost 0 bases to trimming and J lost 4 bases, with 1 base between them. CDR1 is WNHNN and CDR2 is SYGVQD in the germline V gene (reference sequence). CDR3 sequence: CASSESNQPQHF. CDR3 bases: TGCGCCAGCAGTGAGTCAAATCAGCCCCAGCATTTT.

V is TRBV11-1 and J is TRBJ2-3, with D maybe TRBD2 (6 bases). This CDR3 has 15 residues. V lost 0 bases and J 3 bases, leaving 10 bases between the germline ends. Germline V lookup: CDR1 SGHAT, CDR2 FQDESV (reference sequence). For the CDR3, the DNA is TGTGCCAGCAGCTTAGCAAGGAGGGGTACAGATACGCAGTATTTT. Translating it yields CASSLARRGTDTQYF.

The V gene is TRBV10-3, the J gene TRBJ2-3, with a tentative D call TRBD2 (5 bases). In germline, CDR1 is ENHRY, CDR2 SYGVKD. This CDR3 is built from 16 residues. With 0 bases removed from V and 1 base from J, the gap between germline ends came to 11 bases. CDR3 bases: TGTGCCATCAGTGAGTCGAGGGCGCCGGGCACAGATACGCAGTATTTT. Amino acid sequence: CAISESRAPGTDTQYF.

This chain links TRBV19 with TRBJ1-5; 7 bases match TRBD1. The germline V gene encodes CDR1 LNHDA and CDR2 SQIVND (reference sequence). The CDR3 has 14 amino acids. Trimming took 0 bases from V and 6 from J; bases not matched to a gene: 2. CDR3 loop: CASSIEQGVQPQHF. In DNA, the CDR3 is TGTGCCAGTAGTATAGAGCAGGGGGTTCAGCCCCAGCATTTT. The complete variable domain, with remaining parts taken from reference TRBV19 and TRBJ1-5, reads DGGITQSPKYLFRKEGQNVTLSCEQNLNHDAMYWYRQDPGQGLRLIYYSQIVNDFQKGDIAEGYSVSREKKESFPLTVTSAQKNPTAFYLCASSIEQGVQPQHFGDGTRLSIL.

The V gene is TRBV28, the J gene TRBJ1-6; TRBD1 agrees at 7 bases. This CDR3 has 19 residues. Germline V gene lookup returns CDR1 MDHEN and CDR2 SYDVKM. V dropped 6 bases and J dropped 15; count of bases not matched to a gene: 29. The CDR3 DNA sequence: TGTGCCAGCAGGCCCCTAGGGAGCAGGGCCGGGACAGCCCTAATGGGCCTCCACTTT. This translates into CASRPLGSRAGTALMGLHF.

This chain connects TRBV6-1 to TRBJ2-5; maybe TRBD1 (5 bases). CDR3 length equals 15 residues. The germline CDR1 and CDR2 sequences are MNHNS and SASEGT. Between the trimmed V and J ends, which lost 8 bases and 1 base, there was a span of 17 bases. The CDR3 reads CASHPRPQGQETQYF. The CDR3 DNA reads as TGTGCCAGCCATCCCCGCCCTCAGGGCCAAGAGACCCAGTACTTC.

The rearrangement uses TRBV6-6 and TRBJ2-7; D perhaps matches TRBD1 (6 bases). Germline loops: CDR1 MNHNY, CDR2 SVGAGI (reference sequence). V lost 5 bases, J lost 2 bases, and 16 bases lay in between. This CDR3 is 15 amino acids long. The CDR3 is CASSTRTDGTYEQYF. CDR3 sequence (DNA): TGTGCCAGCAGTACAAGGACAGATGGAACCTACGAGCAGTACTTC.

J is TRBJ2-2 and V is TRBV7-2; D is uncertain. CDR3 size: 15 residues. The V and J ends lost 4 bases and 1 base respectively, with 10 bases between them. The germline V gene has CDR1 SGHTA and CDR2 FQGNSA. CDR3 in DNA: TGTGCCAGCAGCTACGGGCATCAGAACACCGGGGAGCTGTTTTTT. Translated: CASSYGHQNTGELFF.

CDR3 in amino acids: CASSTGLVTYNEQFF. For the CDR3, the DNA is TGTGCCAGCAGCACCGGACTAGTAACCTACAATGAGCAGTTCTTC. V is TRBV5-6 and J is TRBJ2-1; 7 positions agree with TRBD2. The V gene's germline CDR1 is SGHDT and CDR2 YYEEEE. CDR3 size: 15 residues. Trimming took 4 bases from V and 2 from J; bases not matched to a gene: 6.

The V call is TRBV9, the J call TRBJ1-1, with TRBD1 as a possible D gene (6 bases). The germline V gene has CDR1 SGDLS and CDR2 YYNGEE. The CDR3 spans 16 residues. V dropped 0 bases and J dropped 2 bases, with 14 bases sitting between them. CDR3 DNA sequence: TGTGCCAGCAGCGTAGCGGGGTACGGGGGCAACACTGAAGCTTTCTTT. This encodes CASSVAGYGGNTEAFF.

V gene TRBV28 combines with J gene TRBJ1-3; D not resolved. The CDR3 is 15 amino acids. Germline CDR1 reads MDHEN; CDR2 reads SYDVKM. V gave up 5 bases and J gave up 0 bases, with 11 bases separating them. CDR3: CASSLRPSSGNTIYF. In DNA, the CDR3 is TGTGCCAGCAGTCTTCGACCGTCCTCTGGAAACACCATATATTTT.

The chain carries TRBV10-2 and TRBJ1-5; no definite D call. The V end lost 8 bases, the J end lost 4 bases, and 12 bases lay between the germline ends. Germline CDR1 WSHSY, CDR2 SAAADI. The CDR3 is 13 amino acids. As DNA, the CDR3 is TGCGCCAGCGAGGCGTCGGGGAATCAGCCCCAGCATTTT. Encoded protein: CASEASGNQPQHF.

The gene calls are TRBV6-7 and TRBJ2-1; D perhaps matches TRBD1 (5 bases). TRBV6-7 is labeled an ORF, and its function is uncertain. The CDR3 has 17 amino acids. V was trimmed by 8 bases and J by 0 bases, leaving 20 bases between them. The CDR3 sequence is CASWFSGWFRSYNEQFF. The CDR3 nucleotides are TGTGCCAGCTGGTTCTCAGGGTGGTTTCGCTCCTACAATGAGCAGTTCTTC.

This chain uses TRBV4-2 with TRBJ2-1, with 14 bases matching TRBD2. This CDR3 spans 16 amino acids. J gave up 9 bases and V 4 bases, and 8 bases lay outside the gene matches. Germline values: CDR1 LGHNA, CDR2 YNFKEQ. This chain's CDR3 is CASSLSGTSGSGEQFF. The CDR3, as DNA: TGTGCCAGCAGCCTGTCCGGGACTAGCGGGAGCGGTGAGCAGTTCTTC.

This rearrangement joins TRBV5-1 to TRBJ2-5, with a weak D call TRBD2 (6 bases). This CDR3 has 14 amino acids. With 1 base removed from V and 5 bases from J, the gap between germline ends came to 12 bases. CDR1 and CDR2 from the germline V gene are SGHRS and YFSETQ. The CDR3 DNA reads TGCGCCAGCAGCTTGCGGGCGGGAAGGGAGACCCAGTACTTC. Its protein is CASSLRAGRETQYF.

Of note for this clone: The same CDR3 arises from other DNA sequences in this sample as well. J is TRBJ2-5 and V is TRBV7-2; D remains unclear. The CDR3 runs to 13 residues. The V gene lost 3 bases and the J gene lost 0 bases, with 5 bases spanning the gap. From germline, CDR1 is SGHTA and CDR2 FQGNSA. The CDR3 loop reads CASSFSHQETQYF. The CDR3 nucleotides read TGTGCCAGCAGCTTTTCCCACCAAGAGACCCAGTACTTC.

The chain uses TRBV5-1 and TRBJ2-3; the D is unclear. Trimming stripped 0 bases from V and 7 bases from J, with 9 bases between. Looked up from germline, CDR1 is SGHRS and CDR2 is YFSETQ. The length of the CDR3 is 13 residues. The CDR3 loop reads CASSLAVENTQYF. DNA for the CDR3: TGCGCCAGCAGCTTGGCAGTTGAGAATACGCAGTATTTT.

This clone turned up a few times. The J gene is TRBJ1-1, the V gene TRBV5-1; D is unresolved. The length of the CDR3 is 13 residues. Germline CDR1 is SGHRS and CDR2 is YFSETQ. Trimming shortened V by 1 base and J by 3 bases, and 7 bases separated the two germline ends. The CDR3 is CASSLRRDTEAFF. CDR3 sequence (DNA): TGCGCCAGCAGCTTGAGGAGGGACACTGAAGCTTTCTTT.

Only one count was recorded for this clone. This chain uses TRBV6-6 with TRBJ2-2; maybe TRBD1 (5 bases). From germline, CDR1 is MNHNY and CDR2 SVGAGI (reference sequence). This CDR3 contains 15 residues. Trimming removed 6 bases at V and 7 bases at J, with 18 bases between. CDR3 loop: CASRAGASVVGELFF. The DNA of the CDR3 is TGTGCCAGCAGGGCTGGGGCGTCAGTGGTCGGGGAGCTGTTTTTT.